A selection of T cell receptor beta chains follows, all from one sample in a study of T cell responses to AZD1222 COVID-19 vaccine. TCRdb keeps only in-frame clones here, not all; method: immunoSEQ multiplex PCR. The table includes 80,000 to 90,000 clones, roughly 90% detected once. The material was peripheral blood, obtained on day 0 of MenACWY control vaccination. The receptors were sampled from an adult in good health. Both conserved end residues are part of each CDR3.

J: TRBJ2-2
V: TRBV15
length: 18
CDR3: CATSTSIGTVANTGELFF

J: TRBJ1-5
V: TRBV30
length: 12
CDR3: CAWSNTDQPQHF

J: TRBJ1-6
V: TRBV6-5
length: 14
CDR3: CASRGTGSGSPLHF

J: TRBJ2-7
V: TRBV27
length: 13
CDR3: CASRGLAWDEQYF

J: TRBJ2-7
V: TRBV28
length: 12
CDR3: CASSRSRHGQYF

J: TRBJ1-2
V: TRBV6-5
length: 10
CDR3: CASRGNGYTF

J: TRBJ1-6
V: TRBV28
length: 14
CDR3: CASSFSGRLVPLHF

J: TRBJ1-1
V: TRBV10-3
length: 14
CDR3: CATTLAGMNTEAFF

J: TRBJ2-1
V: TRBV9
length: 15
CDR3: CASSARLALYNEQFF

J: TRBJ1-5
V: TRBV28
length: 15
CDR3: CASSFAPGQPQAQHF

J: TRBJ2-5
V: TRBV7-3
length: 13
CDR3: CASSFGGDETQYF

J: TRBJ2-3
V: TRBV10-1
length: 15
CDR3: CASSEPSREGGTQYF

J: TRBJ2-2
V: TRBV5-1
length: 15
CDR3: CASSLDPPNTGELFF

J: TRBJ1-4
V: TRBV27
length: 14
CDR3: CASSFQGAGEKLFF

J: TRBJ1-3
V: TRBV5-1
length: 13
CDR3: CASRGAAGNTIYF

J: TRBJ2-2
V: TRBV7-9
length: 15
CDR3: CASSPGTGNTGELFF

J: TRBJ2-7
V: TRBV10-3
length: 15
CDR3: CAISEGTSGAYEQYF

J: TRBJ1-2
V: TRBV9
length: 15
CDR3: CASSVGTGGHYGYTF

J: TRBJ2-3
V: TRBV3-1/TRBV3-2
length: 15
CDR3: CASSQGSGTRDTQYF

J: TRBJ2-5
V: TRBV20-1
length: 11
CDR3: CSARDRGTQYF

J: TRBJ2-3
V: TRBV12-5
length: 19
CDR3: CASGSPGTGIFSDMNTQYF

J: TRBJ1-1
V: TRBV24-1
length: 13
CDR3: CATSDPDGSEAFF

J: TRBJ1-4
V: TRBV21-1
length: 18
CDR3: CASSKYWPSPATNEKLFF

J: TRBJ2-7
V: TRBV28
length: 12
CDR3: CASKRRTYEQYF

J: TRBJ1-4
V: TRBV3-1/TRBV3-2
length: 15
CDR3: CASSSARERNEKLFF

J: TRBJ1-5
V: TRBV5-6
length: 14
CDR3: CASSLADVHQPQHF

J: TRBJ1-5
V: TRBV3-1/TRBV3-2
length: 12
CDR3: CASSQGYQPQHF

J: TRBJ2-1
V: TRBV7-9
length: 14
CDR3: CASRPPEWDNEQFF

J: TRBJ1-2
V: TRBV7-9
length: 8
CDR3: CAAGGYTF

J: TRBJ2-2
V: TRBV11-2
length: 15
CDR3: CASSSWGQGAGELFF

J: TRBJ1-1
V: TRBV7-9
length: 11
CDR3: CASRTDSQAFF

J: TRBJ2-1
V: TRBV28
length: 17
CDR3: CASKDGDREPSDNEQFF

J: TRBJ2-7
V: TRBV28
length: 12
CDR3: CATGTGGREQYF

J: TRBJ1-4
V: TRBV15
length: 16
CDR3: CATSRDSGAANEKLFF

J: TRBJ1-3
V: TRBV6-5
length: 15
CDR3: CASRLQASSGNTIYF

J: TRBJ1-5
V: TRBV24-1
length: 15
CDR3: CATSEQGGVNQPQHF

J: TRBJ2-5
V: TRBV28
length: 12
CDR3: CASSRGEETQYF

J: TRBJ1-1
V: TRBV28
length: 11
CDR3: CASKGPAEAFF

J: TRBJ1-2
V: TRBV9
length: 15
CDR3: CASSAQTGTSYGYTF

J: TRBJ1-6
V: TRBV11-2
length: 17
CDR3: CASSSQYNREENSPLHF

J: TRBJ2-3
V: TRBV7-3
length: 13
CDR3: CASSADRGDTQYF

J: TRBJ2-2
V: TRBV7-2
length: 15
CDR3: CASSSSSGGTGELFF

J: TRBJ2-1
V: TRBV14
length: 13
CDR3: CASSHRGYNEQFF

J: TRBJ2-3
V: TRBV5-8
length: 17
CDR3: CASSLGSGRTSTDTQYF

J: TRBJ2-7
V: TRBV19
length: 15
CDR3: CASSPASGGHYEQYF

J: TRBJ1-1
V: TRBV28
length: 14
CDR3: CASSLYSLNTEAFF

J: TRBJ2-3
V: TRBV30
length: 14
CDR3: CAWTTGISTDTQYF